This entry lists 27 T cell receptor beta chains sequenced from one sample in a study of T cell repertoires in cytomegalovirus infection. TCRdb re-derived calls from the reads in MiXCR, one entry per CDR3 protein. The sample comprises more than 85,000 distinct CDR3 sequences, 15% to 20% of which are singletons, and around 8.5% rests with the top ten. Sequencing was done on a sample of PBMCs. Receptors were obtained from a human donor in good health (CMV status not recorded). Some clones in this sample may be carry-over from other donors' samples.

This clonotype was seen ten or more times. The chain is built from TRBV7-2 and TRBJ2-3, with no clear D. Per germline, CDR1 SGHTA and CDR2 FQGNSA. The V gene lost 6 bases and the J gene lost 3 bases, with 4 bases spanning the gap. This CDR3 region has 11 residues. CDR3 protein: CASRITDTQYF. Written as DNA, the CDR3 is TGTGCCAGCAGAATTACAGATACGCAGTATTTT.

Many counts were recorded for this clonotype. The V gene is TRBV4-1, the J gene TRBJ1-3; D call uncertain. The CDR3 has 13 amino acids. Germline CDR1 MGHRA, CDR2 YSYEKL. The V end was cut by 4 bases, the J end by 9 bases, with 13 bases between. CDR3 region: CASSRLQSGTIYF. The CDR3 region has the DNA TGCGCCAGCAGCCGCCTCCAGTCGGGCACCATATATTTT.

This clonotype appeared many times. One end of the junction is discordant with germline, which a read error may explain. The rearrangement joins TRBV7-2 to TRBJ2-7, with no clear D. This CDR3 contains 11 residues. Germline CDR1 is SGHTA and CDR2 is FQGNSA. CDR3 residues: CASSLSFEQYF. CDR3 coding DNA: TGTGCCAGCAGCCTATCCTTCGAGCAGTACTTC.

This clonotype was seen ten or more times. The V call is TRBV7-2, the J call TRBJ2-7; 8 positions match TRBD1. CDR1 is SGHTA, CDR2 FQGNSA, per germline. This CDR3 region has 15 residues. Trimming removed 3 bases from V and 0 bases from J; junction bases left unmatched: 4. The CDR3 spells CASSLEGQGSYEQYF. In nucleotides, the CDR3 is TGTGCCAGCAGCTTGGAAGGACAGGGCTCCTACGAGCAGTACTTC.

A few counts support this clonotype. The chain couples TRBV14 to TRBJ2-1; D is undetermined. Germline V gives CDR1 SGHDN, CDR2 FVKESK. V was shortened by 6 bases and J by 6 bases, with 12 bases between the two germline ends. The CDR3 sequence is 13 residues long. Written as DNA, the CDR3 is TGTGCCAGCAGGCTTTCTCCCTTCAATGAGCAGTTCTTC. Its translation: CASRLSPFNEQFF.

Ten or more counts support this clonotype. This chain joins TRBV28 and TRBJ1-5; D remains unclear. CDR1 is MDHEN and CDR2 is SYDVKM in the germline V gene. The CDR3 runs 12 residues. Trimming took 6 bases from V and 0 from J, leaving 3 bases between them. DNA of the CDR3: TGTGCCAGCAGCCATAGCAATCAGCCCCAGCATTTT. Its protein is CASSHSNQPQHF.

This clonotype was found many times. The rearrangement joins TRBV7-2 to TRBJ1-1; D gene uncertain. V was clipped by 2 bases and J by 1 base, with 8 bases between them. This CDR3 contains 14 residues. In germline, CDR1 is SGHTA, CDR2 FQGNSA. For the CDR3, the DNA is TGTGCCAGCAGCTTAATGTACGGGAACACTGAAGCTTTCTTT. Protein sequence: CASSLMYGNTEAFF.

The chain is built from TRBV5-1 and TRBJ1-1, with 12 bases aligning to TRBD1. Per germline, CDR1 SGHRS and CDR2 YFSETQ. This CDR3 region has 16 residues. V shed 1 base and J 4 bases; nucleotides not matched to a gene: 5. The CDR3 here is CASSLRDRGRGTEAFF. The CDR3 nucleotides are TGCGCCAGCAGCTTGCGGGACAGGGGGCGAGGCACTGAAGCTTTCTTT.

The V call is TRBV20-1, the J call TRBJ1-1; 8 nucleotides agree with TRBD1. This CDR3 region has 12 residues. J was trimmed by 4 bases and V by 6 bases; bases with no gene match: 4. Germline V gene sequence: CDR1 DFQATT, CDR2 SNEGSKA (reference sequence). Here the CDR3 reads CSASGTGTEAFF. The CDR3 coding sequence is TGCAGTGCCTCCGGGACAGGCACTGAAGCTTTCTTT.

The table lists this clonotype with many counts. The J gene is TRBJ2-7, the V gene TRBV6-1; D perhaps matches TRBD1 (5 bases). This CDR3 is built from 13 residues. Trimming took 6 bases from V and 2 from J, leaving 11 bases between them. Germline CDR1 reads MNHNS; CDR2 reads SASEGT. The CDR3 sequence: CASRPTETYEQYF. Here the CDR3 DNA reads TGTGCCAGCAGGCCGACAGAGACCTACGAGCAGTACTTC.

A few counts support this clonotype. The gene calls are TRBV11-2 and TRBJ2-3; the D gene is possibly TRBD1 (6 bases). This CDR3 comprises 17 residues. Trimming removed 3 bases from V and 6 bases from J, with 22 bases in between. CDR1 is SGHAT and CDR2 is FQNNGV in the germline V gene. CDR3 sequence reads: CASSLRFLAGRGDTQYF. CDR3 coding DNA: TGTGCCAGCAGCTTGCGGTTCCTAGCCGGAAGGGGGGATACGCAGTATTTT.

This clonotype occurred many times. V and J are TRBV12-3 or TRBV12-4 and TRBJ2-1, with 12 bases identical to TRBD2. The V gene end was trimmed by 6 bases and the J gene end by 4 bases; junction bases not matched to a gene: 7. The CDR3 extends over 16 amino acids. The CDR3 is CASRFRGTSGYNEQFF. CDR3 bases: TGTGCCAGCAGATTTAGAGGGACTAGCGGGTACAATGAGCAGTTCTTC.

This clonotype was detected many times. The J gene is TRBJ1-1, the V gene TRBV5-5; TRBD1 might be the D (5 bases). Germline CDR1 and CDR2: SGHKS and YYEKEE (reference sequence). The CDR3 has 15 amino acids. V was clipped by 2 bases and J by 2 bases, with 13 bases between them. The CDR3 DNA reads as TGTGCCAGCAGCTTTTCGCCAGGGATAAACACTGAAGCTTTCTTT. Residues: CASSFSPGINTEAFF.

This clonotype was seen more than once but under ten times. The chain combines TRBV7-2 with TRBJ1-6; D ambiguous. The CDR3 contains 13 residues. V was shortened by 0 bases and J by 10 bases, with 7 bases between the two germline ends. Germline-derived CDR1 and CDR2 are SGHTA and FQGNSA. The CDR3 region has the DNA TGTGCCAGCAGCTTAGCAATTAGGTCACCCCTCCACTTT. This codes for CASSLAIRSPLHF.

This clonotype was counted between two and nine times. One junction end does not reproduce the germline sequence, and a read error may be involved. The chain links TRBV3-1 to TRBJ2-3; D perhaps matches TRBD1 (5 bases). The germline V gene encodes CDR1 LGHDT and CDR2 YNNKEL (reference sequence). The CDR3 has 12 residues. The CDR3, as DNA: TGTGCCAGCAGCCAAGAAGGGCTAGGACAATGTTTT. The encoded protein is CASSQEGLGQCF.

The CDR3 DNA is TGTGCCAGTTCCGGGACAGGGGATGGCTACACCTTC. Protein sequence: CASSGTGDGYTF. This chain links TRBV3-1 with TRBJ1-2; 10 bases match TRBD1. After removal of 9 bases from V and 6 bases from J, the junction contained 4 bases not matched to a gene. CDR1 is LGHDT, CDR2 YNNKEL, per germline (reference sequence). The CDR3 has 12 residues.

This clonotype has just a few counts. The CDR3 region has the DNA TGCAGCGTTGAACGCGGGTTTCCGGACTATGGCTACACCTTC. This codes for CSVERGFPDYGYTF. The chain employs TRBV29-1 and TRBJ1-2; D not certain. The CDR3 length is 14 residues. The V end lost 2 bases, the J end lost 3 bases, and 13 bases lay between the germline ends. The germline V gene encodes CDR1 SQVTM and CDR2 ANQGSEA.

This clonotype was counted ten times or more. CDR3 in amino acids: CSARGQADFYEQYF. The CDR3, as DNA: TGCAGTGCCCGAGGACAGGCGGACTTCTACGAGCAGTACTTC. This chain links TRBV20-1 with TRBJ2-7; 7 bases map to TRBD1. Germline-derived CDR1 and CDR2 are DFQATT and SNEGSKA (reference sequence). This CDR3 is 14 amino acids long. J was trimmed by 3 bases and V by 6 bases; bases with no gene match: 11.

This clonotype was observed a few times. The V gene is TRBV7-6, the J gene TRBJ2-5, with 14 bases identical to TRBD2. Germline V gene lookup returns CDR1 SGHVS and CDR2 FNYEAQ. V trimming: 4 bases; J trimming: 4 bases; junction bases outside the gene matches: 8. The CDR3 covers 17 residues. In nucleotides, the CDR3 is TGTGCCAGCAGCTCCCGACTAGCGGGGGGGCCGCTAGAGACCCAGTACTTC. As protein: CASSSRLAGGPLETQYF.

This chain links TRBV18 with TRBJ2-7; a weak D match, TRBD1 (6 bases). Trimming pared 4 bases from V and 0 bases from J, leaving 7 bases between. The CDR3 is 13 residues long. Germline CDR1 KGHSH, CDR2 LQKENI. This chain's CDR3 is CASSQDSSYEQYF. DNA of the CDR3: TGTGCCAGCTCACAGGACAGCTCCTACGAGCAGTACTTC.

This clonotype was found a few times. The CDR3 loop reads CASSIAWRGTGELFF. CDR3 bases: TGTGCCAGTAGTATAGCGTGGCGGGGAACCGGGGAGCTGTTTTTT. V and J are TRBV19 and TRBJ2-2; TRBD2 might be the D (6 bases). V dropped 1 base and J dropped 5 bases, with 11 bases sitting between them. The germline V gene has CDR1 LNHDA and CDR2 SQIVND (reference sequence). The CDR3 is 15 amino acids.

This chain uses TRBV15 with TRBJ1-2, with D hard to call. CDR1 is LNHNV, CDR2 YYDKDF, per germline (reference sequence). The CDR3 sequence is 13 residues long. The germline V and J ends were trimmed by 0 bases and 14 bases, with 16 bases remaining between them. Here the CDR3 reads CATSRDRIGLGTF. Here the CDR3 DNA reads TGTGCCACCAGCAGAGATCGGATAGGGTTGGGAACCTTC.

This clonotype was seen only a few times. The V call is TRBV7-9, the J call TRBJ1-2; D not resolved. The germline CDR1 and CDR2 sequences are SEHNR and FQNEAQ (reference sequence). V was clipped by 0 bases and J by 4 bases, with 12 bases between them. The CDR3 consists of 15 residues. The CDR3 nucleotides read TGTGCCAGCAGCTTAGCTGGGTATGGAGCCTATGGCTACACCTTC. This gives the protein CASSLAGYGAYGYTF.

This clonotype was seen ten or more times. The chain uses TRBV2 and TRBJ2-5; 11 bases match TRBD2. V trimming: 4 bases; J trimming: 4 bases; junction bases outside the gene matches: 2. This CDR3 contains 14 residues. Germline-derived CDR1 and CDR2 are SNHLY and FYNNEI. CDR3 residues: CASSAGLAVETQYF. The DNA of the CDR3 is TGTGCCAGCAGTGCGGGACTAGCGGTAGAGACCCAGTACTTC. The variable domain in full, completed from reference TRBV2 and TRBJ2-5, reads EPEVTQTPSHQVTQMGQEVILRCVPISNHLYFYWYRQILGQKVEFLVSFYNNEISEKSEIFDDQFSVERPDGSNFTLKIRSTKLEDSAMYFCASSAGLAVETQYFGPGTRLLVL.

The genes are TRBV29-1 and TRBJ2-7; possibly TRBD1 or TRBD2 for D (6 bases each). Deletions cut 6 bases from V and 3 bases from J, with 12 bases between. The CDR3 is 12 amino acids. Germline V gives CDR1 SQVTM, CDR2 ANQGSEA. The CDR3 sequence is CSVRGPSYEQYF. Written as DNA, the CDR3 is TGCAGCGTCCGGGGGCCTAGCTACGAGCAGTACTTC.

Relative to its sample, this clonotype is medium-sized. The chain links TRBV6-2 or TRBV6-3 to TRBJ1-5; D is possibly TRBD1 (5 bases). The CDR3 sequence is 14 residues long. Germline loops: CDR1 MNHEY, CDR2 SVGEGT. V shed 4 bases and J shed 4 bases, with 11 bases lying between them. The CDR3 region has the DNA TGTGCCAGCAGTTCCTGGACAATGAATCAGCCCCAGCATTTT. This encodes CASSSWTMNQPQHF.

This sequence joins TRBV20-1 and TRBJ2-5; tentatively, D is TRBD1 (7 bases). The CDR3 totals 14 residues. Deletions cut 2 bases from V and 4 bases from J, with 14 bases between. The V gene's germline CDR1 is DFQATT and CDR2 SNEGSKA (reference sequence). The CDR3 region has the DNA TGCAGTGCTAGATCAGGGGGGATTGGAGAGACCCAGTACTTC. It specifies CSARSGGIGETQYF.